In this sample, the clone carrying this T cell receptor (beta chain) turned up a few times. Its matching antigen is unknown. These data belong to a study of T-cell reconstitution after alpha-beta-depleted transplantation in children. Library preparation (for TCRbeta) was performed with unique molecular identifiers. TCRdb reprocessed the PCR reads with MiXCR, giving one entry per CDR3 protein. This sample carries fewer than 700,000 distinct CDR3 sequences, 20% to 25% of them seen once, and the ten largest clones take roughly 15%. Whole-study results and caveats: Hyperexpanded clones declined; after one year, newly produced T cells mostly supplied diversity. Expanded graft clones numbering several hundred reportedly gave rise to alpha-beta T cells about two months after transplant. In some patients, recipient T cells and intrathymic progenitors surviving conditioning explained high day-60 diversity.

V was cut by 5 bases and J by 1 base, with 19 bases left in between. This CDR3 has 17 residues. Germline CDR1 reads SGHTA; CDR2 reads FQGNSA. This clonotype was sampled from a boy in the first two years of life who had a stem cell transplant for acute myeloid leukemia, so the T cells may come from the graft donor. This chain connects TRBV7-2 to TRBJ2-3; TRBD2 might be the D (6 bases). The material sequenced was PBMCs, mostly from graft donor cells, taken 360 days after TCRalphabeta/CD19-depleted stem cell transplant. CDR3 protein: CASSAGPGRGGTDTQYF. CDR3 DNA sequence: TGTGCCAGCAGCGCAGGCCCTGGGCGGGGTGGCACAGATACGCAGTATTTT.